This T cell receptor beta chain was retrieved from a study of shared clonotypes between healthy human individuals. Naive-designated CD8 cells lacked CD45RO, were positively enriched for CCR7, and omitted terminally differentiated effector memory CD45RA+ cells. Study outcomes and limitations: Larger estimated richness was generally recorded for naive subsets relative to memory subsets. Clonotype sharing across a few donors was observed for around 4.8% of naive CD4 clonotypes.

Once extracted for a subset, genomic DNA was divided evenly among several immunoSEQ plates. Assay: immunoSEQ multiplex PCR; the TCRdb copy retains only in-frame clones and omits some. This sample yields about 2 million clones, of which around 96% are seen a single time; about 1.1% belongs to the top ten. To note about this clone: Its specificity is unknown.

This sequence was found in a man aged 18 to 30 in good health. The sequenced sample was naive CD8+ T cells sorted from blood.

The CDR3 loop reads CASSQDRQASYEQYF. DNA of the CDR3: TGCGCCAGCAGCCAAGACCGACAGGCGTCCTACGAGCAGTACTTC. The chain carries TRBV4-1 and TRBJ2-7, with a weak D call TRBD1 (6 bases). This CDR3 has 15 amino acids. From germline, CDR1 is MGHRA and CDR2 YSYEKL. V was shortened by 0 bases and J by 1 base, with 10 bases between the two germline ends.